This TCR beta chain was captured in a study of CD8 T cells in ankylosing spondylitis. Quantitative 5'-RACE with molecular barcodes generated TCR beta libraries. TCRdb called the 5' RACE reads again in MiXCR, with one record for every CDR3 protein. The sample carries tens of thousands of distinct CDR3 sequences, 6.5% to 9% recorded once. Germline-derived CDR1 and CDR2 are SEHNR and FQNEAQ (reference sequence). The CDR3 runs 15 residues. V dropped 1 base and J dropped 0 bases, with 9 bases sitting between them. As for this clonotype: Its antigen is unknown.

Study-level results: Reportedly, matched ankylosing spondylitis synovial fluid was significantly enriched for disease-linked clones. Past research had described some motif variants in reactive arthritis synovial fluid and blood.

What was sequenced was blood, either unsorted or a sorted T cell fraction (not recorded which). This sequence was found in a male donor with ankylosing spondylitis or in good health (not recorded which). V gene TRBV7-9 combines with J gene TRBJ1-1, with a tentative D call TRBD1 (5 bases). The CDR3 DNA reads as TGTGCCAGCAGCTTAGTCCCAGGGATGAACACTGAAGCTTTCTTT. Amino acids: CASSLVPGMNTEAFF.